This is a list of T cell receptor beta chains from one sample in a study of blood T cells in healthy people across ages. Each CDR3 protein is one row after TCRdb ran MiXCR on the 5' RACE reads. The table has about 2 million distinct CDR3 sequences, 40% to 55% seen once. The sample taken for sequencing was blood. These receptors originate from a woman between 35 and 50 years old in good health. Both conserved end residues are part of each CDR3.

>TRBV2|TRBJ2-5
CASSGLQAPQETQYF
>TRBV10-3|TRBJ2-7
CAISGTLSSYEQYF
>TRBV28|TRBJ1-5
CASSQTGTSRNQPQHF
>TRBV11-1|TRBJ2-3
CASSRIGTSGSGRTQYF
>TRBV4-1|TRBJ2-1
CASSQEGATGYLDNEQFF
>TRBV10-3|TRBJ2-7
CAISETTYEQYF
>TRBV29-1|TRBJ2-5
CSGLAGAPFPETQYF
>TRBV20-1|TRBJ1-5
CSARDWDSSNQPQHF
>TRBV4-3|TRBJ1-4
CASSQRGGSEKLFF
>TRBV4-1|TRBJ2-7
CASSQRWGARGYEQYF
>TRBV12-3/TRBV12-4|TRBJ2-1
CASNLWGAGNEQFF
>TRBV13|NA
CASSDRRGNRVYEQYF
>TRBV6-5|NA
CASSPSATGVSEQYF
>TRBV9|TRBJ2-5
CASSVDLAGGSQETQYF
>TRBV7-2|TRBJ2-3
CASSLAPRVSTDTQYF
>TRBV7-8|TRBJ1-5
CASSLDQAGGQPQHF
>TRBV27|TRBJ2-3
CASHKAGGTDTQYF
>TRBV15|TRBJ2-1
CATSRGGSGQSSYNEQFF
>TRBV28|TRBJ2-3
CASWGLNSDRDTQYF
>TRBV20-1|NA
CSVLAGNVGIQYF
>TRBV7-9|TRBJ2-3
CASSLALFGDTQYF
>TRBV20-1|TRBJ2-7
CSAVNRAYEQYF
>TRBV5-6|TRBJ1-1
CARHDTGAAKNTEAFF
>TRBV27|TRBJ1-4
CASSLSPVATNEKLFF
>TRBV12-3/TRBV12-4|TRBJ2-7
CANSGTGFKQYF
>TRBV6-6|TRBJ2-6
CATGEAGANVLTF
>TRBV10-1|TRBJ2-7
CASSESKGQGAYEQYF
>TRBV28|TRBJ2-3
CASSSVSGSDTQYF
>TRBV12-5|TRBJ2-3
CASTPDSLRTDTQYF
>TRBV25-1|TRBJ1-2
CASTDRLDGYTF
>TRBV5-6|TRBJ1-2
CASSAGAGTINYGYTF
>TRBV7-2|NA
CASSLAGTAGVETQYF
>TRBV7-2|TRBJ2-3
CASSKGLAGWEGTQYF